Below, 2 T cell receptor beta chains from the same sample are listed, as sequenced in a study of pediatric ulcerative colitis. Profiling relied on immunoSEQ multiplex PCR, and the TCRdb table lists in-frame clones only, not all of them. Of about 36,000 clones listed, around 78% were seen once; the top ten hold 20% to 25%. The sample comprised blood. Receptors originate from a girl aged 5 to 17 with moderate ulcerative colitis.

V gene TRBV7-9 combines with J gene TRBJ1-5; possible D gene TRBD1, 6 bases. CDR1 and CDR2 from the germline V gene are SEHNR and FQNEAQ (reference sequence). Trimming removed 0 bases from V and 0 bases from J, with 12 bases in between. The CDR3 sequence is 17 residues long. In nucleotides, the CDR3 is TGTGCCAGCAGCTTAGCGCCCGGGACAAATAGCAATCAGCCCCAGCATTTT. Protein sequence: CASSLAPGTNSNQPQHF.

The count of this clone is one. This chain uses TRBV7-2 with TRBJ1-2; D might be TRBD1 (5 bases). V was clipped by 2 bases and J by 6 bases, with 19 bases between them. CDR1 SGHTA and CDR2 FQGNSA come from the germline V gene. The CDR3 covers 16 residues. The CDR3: CASSLFGVGGRDGYTF. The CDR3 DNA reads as TGTGCCAGCAGCTTATTTGGGGTTGGGGGTCGGGATGGCTACACCTTC.